Listed here are 13 T cell receptor beta chains from one sample, sequenced in a study of graft-versus-host responses after intestinal transplantation. Sequencing was performed with immunoSEQ multiplex PCR; in TCRdb, only in-frame clones are kept and a portion is missing. Of about 89,000 clones listed, 90% to 95% are singletons. These receptors lack a known antigen. Sequenced material: unstimulated CD8+ T cells sorted from spleen or lymph node cells, taken before intestinal transplant. Receptors were obtained from a human donor who received an intestinal transplant.

The chain uses TRBV9 and TRBJ1-2, with no clear D. Between the trimmed V and J ends, which lost 8 bases and 8 bases, there was a span of 16 bases. Germline CDR1 is SGDLS and CDR2 is YYNGEE. The CDR3 extends over 12 amino acids. In nucleotides, the CDR3 is TGTGCCAGTGAGAGGGTTGGAAGCGGCTACACCTTC. Translating it yields CASERVGSGYTF.

The CDR3 loop is CASSLTGENSPLHF. CDR3 coding DNA: TGTGCCAGCAGCCTGACTGGAGAGAATTCACCCCTCCACTTT. V and J are TRBV6-5 and TRBJ1-6; unclear D gene. Germline V gives CDR1 MNHEY, CDR2 SVGAGI. V was trimmed by 6 bases and J by 7 bases, leaving 13 bases between them. CDR3 size: 14 residues.

V gene TRBV5-8 combines with J gene TRBJ2-2; D gene unclear. CDR1 is SGHTS, CDR2 YDEGEE, per germline. The CDR3 totals 13 residues. V was shortened by 4 bases and J by 3 bases, with 7 bases between the two germline ends. CDR3: CASSPFDTGELFF. Here the CDR3 DNA reads TGTGCCAGCAGCCCCTTTGACACCGGGGAGCTGTTTTTT.

As for this clone: This sample includes further DNA sequences coding for the same CDR3. CDR3: CASSAQGGGYTF. Written as DNA, the CDR3 is TGTGCCAGCAGCGCGCAGGGAGGAGGCTACACCTTC. This chain connects TRBV9 to TRBJ1-2; possibly TRBD1 for D (5 bases). Trimming took 3 bases from V and 8 from J, leaving 11 bases between them. The germline CDR1 and CDR2 sequences are SGDLS and YYNGEE. This CDR3 spans 12 amino acids.

V usage is TRBV19 and J usage is TRBJ2-1, with TRBD1 as a possible D gene (6 bases). CDR1 LNHDA and CDR2 SQIVND come from the germline V gene (reference sequence). The V end was cut by 1 base, the J end by 6 bases, with 13 bases between. The CDR3 loop spans 15 amino acids. CDR3 coding DNA: TGTGCCAGTAGTATAGGGCAGGGGAAGAGCAATGAGCAGTTCTTC. It is translated as CASSIGQGKSNEQFF.

The chain employs TRBV2 and TRBJ2-3, with TRBD1 as a possible D gene (5 bases). CDR1 is SNHLY and CDR2 is FYNNEI in the germline V gene. This CDR3 spans 13 amino acids. V lost 3 bases and J 4 bases, leaving 8 bases between the germline ends. The CDR3 region has the DNA TGTGCCAGCAGTGACAGGGCTGCAGATACGCAGTATTTT. Its protein product is CASSDRAADTQYF.

The gene calls are TRBV5-8 and TRBJ1-2; D unclear. The CDR3 runs 14 residues. Between the trimmed V and J ends, which lost 4 bases and 5 bases, there was a span of 15 bases. CDR1 is SGHTS, CDR2 YDEGEE, per germline. The CDR3 nucleotides are TGTGCCAGCAGCCTTGGTGCGCCCTCATATGGCTACACCTTC. Protein: CASSLGAPSYGYTF.

This sequence joins TRBV19 and TRBJ2-7, with D unclear. The length of the CDR3 is 11 residues. Trimming shortened V by 4 bases and J by 2 bases, and 3 bases separated the two germline ends. CDR1 is LNHDA and CDR2 is SQIVND in the germline V gene (reference sequence). The CDR3 bases are TGTGCCAGTAGTACCGCCTACGAGCAGTACTTC. Its translation is CASSTAYEQYF.

The sample holds one count of this clone. This rearrangement joins TRBV7-9 to TRBJ2-3, with 7 bases identical to TRBD2. This CDR3 is built from 14 residues. Germline V gene lookup returns CDR1 SEHNR and CDR2 FQNEAQ (reference sequence). The V and J ends lost 11 bases and 0 bases, in that order; junction bases with no gene match: 8. As DNA, the CDR3 is TGTGCCGGGGGGGTTGGCGATAGCACAGATACGCAGTATTTT. As protein: CAGGVGDSTDTQYF.

This clone was found a few times. The V call is TRBV27, the J call TRBJ1-1; possible D gene TRBD1, 6 bases. CDR3 length equals 13 residues. V was shortened by 6 bases and J by 5 bases, with 13 bases between the two germline ends. In germline, CDR1 is MNHEY, CDR2 SMNVEV (reference sequence). The CDR3 nucleotides read TGTGCCAGCAGAATGACAGGACAGACTGAAGCTTTCTTT. It yields the protein CASRMTGQTEAFF.

The chain is built from TRBV13 and TRBJ1-4; D is undetermined. V lost 2 bases and J lost 0, with 10 bases in between. Germline CDR1 and CDR2: PRHDT and FYEKMQ (reference sequence). The CDR3 loop spans 16 amino acids. The CDR3 DNA is TGTGCCAGCAGCTTATCTTCCCCTGCAACTAATGAAAAACTGTTTTTT. Its translation: CASSLSSPATNEKLFF.

The CDR3: CASSGAGSSYEQYF. Written as DNA, the CDR3 is TGTGCCAGCAGCGGAGCGGGGTCCTCCTACGAGCAGTACTTC. The chain links TRBV5-6 to TRBJ2-7, with 7 bases fitting TRBD2. The V segment lost 4 bases and the J segment 0 bases; nucleotides outside the gene matches: 4. The CDR3 spans 14 residues. CDR1 is SGHDT, CDR2 YYEEEE, per germline.

The chain carries TRBV4-3 and TRBJ2-1; TRBD2 aligns across 11 bases. This CDR3 is 17 amino acids long. Per the germline V gene, CDR1 is LGHNA and CDR2 is YSLEER. Germline trimming cut 3 bases from V and 5 bases from J; bases unmatched to any gene: 9. The CDR3 spells CASSQGLAGGLHNEQFF. DNA for the CDR3: TGCGCCAGCAGCCAGGGGCTAGCGGGGGGACTCCACAATGAGCAGTTCTTC.